Listed below are T cell receptor beta chains from one sample, sequenced in a study of response to subunit inactivated influenza vaccine. TCRdb analysed the RT-PCR reads with MiXCR anew, one entry per CDR3 protein. The profile shows around 520,000 distinct CDR3 sequences, about 25% of them singletons. This specimen was CD4+ T cells sorted from PBMCs, taken about 5 days after vaccination. The origin of the receptors is a man in his forties or fifties who received an inactivated influenza vaccine. The CDR3 runs from the conserved cysteine through the conserved F or W. The D gene is left open where the match is weak. Clone size appears in some rows only: once, few, many, or a class for an expanded clone.

size	V	D	J	DNA	CDR3
NA	TRBV5-1	NA	TRBJ1-1	TGCGCCAGCAGCTTAGAGGGGGTGGACACTGAAGCTTTCTTT	CASSLEGVDTEAFF
few	TRBV7-3	NA	TRBJ2-3	TGTGCCAGCAGTAGGGGGTTTGGGGCTGGCACAGATACGCAGTATTTT	CASSRGFGAGTDTQYF
NA	TRBV29-1	NA	TRBJ2-7	TGCAGCGTTGATGCTGGAGGGAACTACGAGCAGTACTTC	CSVDAGGNYEQYF
NA	TRBV29-1	NA	TRBJ2-5	TGCAGCGTTCGGACATCCCAAGAGACCCAGTACTTC	CSVRTSQETQYF
NA	TRBV12-3/TRBV12-4	NA	TRBJ2-7	TGTGCCAGCAGTTTATTTTTCCGACAAGGGAGGTTAAACGAGCAGTACTTC	CASSLFFRQGRLNEQYF
NA	TRBV7-9	TRBD1	TRBJ2-3	TGTGCCAGCAGCCCTCCCACAGGGGCTAGCACAGATACGCAGTATTTT	CASSPPTGASTDTQYF
few	TRBV29-1	NA	TRBJ1-1	TGCAGCGTTGAGCTAGGCCTGAACACTGAAGCTTTCTTT	CSVELGLNTEAFF
NA	TRBV4-3	TRBD2	TRBJ2-5	TGCGCCAGCAGCACCCGACTAGCGGGGACCGAGACCCAGTACTTC	CASSTRLAGTETQYF
few	TRBV7-9	NA	TRBJ2-7	TGTGCCAGCAACAAAGAGGACGAGCAGTACTTC	CASNKEDEQYF
few	TRBV28	NA	TRBJ2-1	TGTGCCAGCAGGCGACAGTACAATGAGCAGTTCTTC	CASRRQYNEQFF
NA	TRBV20-1	NA	TRBJ2-1	TGCAGTGCTAGGTGGGGGGGCCCTACCAATGAGCAGTTCTTC	CSARWGGPTNEQFF
NA	TRBV4-2	NA	TRBJ1-2	TGTGCCAGCAGCCAAGATCTCTCACGCAGGAACTATGGCTACACCTTC	CASSQDLSRRNYGYTF
few	TRBV10-3	NA	TRBJ1-4	TGTGCCATCAGTTCGGACGGCCATAATGAAAAACTGTTTTTT	CAISSDGHNEKLFF
NA	TRBV30	TRBD2	TRBJ2-1	TGTGCCTGGGGGGAAGGGACTAGCGGGATTGAGTCCTACAATGAGCAGTTCTTC	CAWGEGTSGIESYNEQFF
few	TRBV11-1	TRBD2	TRBJ2-1	TGTGCCAGCAGCTACCGCCTCGGGACTAGCGGGAGGTCCTACAATGAGCAGTTCTTC	CASSYRLGTSGRSYNEQFF
NA	TRBV12-3/TRBV12-4	NA	TRBJ2-4	TGTGCCAGCAATAAGGAGGCCAAAAACATTCAGTACTTC	CASNKEAKNIQYF
few	TRBV6-6	NA	TRBJ2-1	TGTGCCAGCAGTTCCCTGGTTAATGAGCAGTTCTTC	CASSSLVNEQFF
few	TRBV5-5	TRBD1	TRBJ1-3	TGTGCCAGCAGCTTCTTACAGGGGCGGACGGGAAACACCATATATTTT	CASSFLQGRTGNTIYF
many	TRBV20-1	TRBD2	TRBJ2-1	TGCAGTAGCGGGACTCACAATGAGCAGTTCTTC	CSSGTHNEQFF
few	TRBV6-4	NA	TRBJ2-1	TGTGCCTCCAGTGAGGGCCGCGAGAATGAGCAGTTCTTC	CASSEGRENEQFF
NA	TRBV9	NA	TRBJ2-5	TGTGCCAGCAGCCAAGGGGGGACCGAAGAGACCCAGTACTTC	CASSQGGTEETQYF
few	TRBV7-8	TRBD1	TRBJ2-3	TGTGCCAGCAGCTTAGCGTTCCAGGGGGCAGATACGCAGTATTTT	CASSLAFQGADTQYF
NA	TRBV9	TRBD1	TRBJ2-5	TGTGCCAGCAGCGTAGTTGGGACAGGGGGGGAGACCCAGTACTTC	CASSVVGTGGETQYF
few	TRBV5-4	NA	TRBJ2-7	TGTGCCATGCGGTGGCAGGGAGGCTCCTACGAGCAGTACTTC	CAMRWQGGSYEQYF
few	TRBV29-1	TRBD2	TRBJ2-7	TGCAGCACTGGGACTAGCGGGAGAAACTACGAGCAGTACTTC	CSTGTSGRNYEQYF
few	TRBV15	NA	TRBJ2-5	TGTGCCACCAGCCCGCAGTTGGGCGGTCAAGAGACCCAGTACTTC	CATSPQLGGQETQYF
many	TRBV2	TRBD1	TRBJ1-2	TGTGCCAGCAGTTCGCTCCCGACCGGGACAGCAAACTATGGCTACACCTTC	CASSSLPTGTANYGYTF
many	TRBV4-2	TRBD1	TRBJ2-7	TGTGCCAGCAGCCAAGGACAGGGGGACTACGAGCAGTACTTC	CASSQGQGDYEQYF
NA	TRBV28	NA	TRBJ2-7	TGTGCCAGCAGGGACCCTCGGCAATCTTCCTACGAGCAGTACTTC	CASRDPRQSSYEQYF
few	TRBV4-1	NA	TRBJ2-3	TGCGCCAGCAGCCAAGAGCCGAGGGATACGCAGTATTTT	CASSQEPRDTQYF
many	TRBV5-1	NA	TRBJ1-1	TGCGCCAGCAGCTTAGGGGGACGGTCGAACACTGAAGCTTTCTTT	CASSLGGRSNTEAFF
NA	TRBV15	NA	TRBJ2-1	TGTGCCACCAGCAGCTTAAGATACAATGAGCAGTTCTTC	CATSSLRYNEQFF
NA	TRBV4-1	NA	TRBJ2-7	TGCGCCAGCAGCCAAGTCGTCAGGGCAAACGAGCAGTACTTC	CASSQVVRANEQYF
NA	TRBV7-2	TRBD1	TRBJ2-5	TGTGCCAGCAGCGCCCAGACAGGGTATCAAGAGACCCAGTACTTC	CASSAQTGYQETQYF
few	TRBV20-1	TRBD2	TRBJ2-7	TGCAGTGCTAGTAGCGGGCCTAACTACGAGCAGTACTTC	CSASSGPNYEQYF
NA	TRBV5-1	NA	TRBJ1-2	TGCGCCAGCAGCCCCTACCGGGGTAGTCAAGATGGCTACACCTTC	CASSPYRGSQDGYTF
NA	TRBV15	NA	TRBJ2-1	TGTGCCACCAGCCGGTGGTTAGCGACCGGTGAGCAGTTCTTC	CATSRWLATGEQFF
few	TRBV4-2	NA	TRBJ2-2	TGTGCCAGCAGCCAAGATCCGGCCAATACCGGGGAGCTGTTTTTT	CASSQDPANTGELFF
few	TRBV7-2	NA	TRBJ2-1	TGTGCCAGCAGCTTCGACAGGAGTACCTACAATGAGCAGTTCTTC	CASSFDRSTYNEQFF
few	TRBV4-2	TRBD2	TRBJ2-1	TGTGCCAGCAGCCAAGTTTTGCTAGCGGGGGGTAAGGGCAATGAGCAGTTCTTC	CASSQVLLAGGKGNEQFF
few	TRBV28	TRBD1	TRBJ2-3	TGTGCCAGCACCCCCGGGACAGGGACAGATACGCAGTATTTT	CASTPGTGTDTQYF
NA	TRBV7-2	NA	TRBJ2-7	TGTGCCAGCAGCTTAACGGGAGTGAACGAGCAGTACTTC	CASSLTGVNEQYF
NA	TRBV20-1	NA	TRBJ1-5	TGCAGTGCGGCGGGCGGGGGCAATCAGCCCCAGCATTTT	CSAAGGGNQPQHF
few	TRBV7-2	TRBD1	TRBJ1-2	TGTGCCAGCAGCCACTTGGACAGGGGGCGGGGCTACACCTTC	CASSHLDRGRGYTF
NA	TRBV7-2	NA	TRBJ1-1	TGTGCCAGCAGCCAGACGGCCCCAGGGGCTGGGAACACTGAAGCTTTCTTT	CASSQTAPGAGNTEAFF
NA	TRBV7-2	TRBD2	TRBJ2-1	TGTGCCAGCAGCTTACCTGGGAGGGGTACTACGTTCTTC	CASSLPGRGTTFF
NA	TRBV6-5	TRBD2	TRBJ2-7	TGTGCCAGCAGTTACTCAATTTCGGGGGGGCAGTACTTC	CASSYSISGGQYF
NA	TRBV12-3/TRBV12-4	NA	TRBJ1-1	TGTGCCAGCAGTAGATCCGGGAACACTGAAGCTTTCTTT	CASSRSGNTEAFF
NA	TRBV5-1	NA	TRBJ1-2	TGCGCCAGCAGCGGGGGGGGTGGCTATGGCTACACCTTC	CASSGGGGYGYTF
few	TRBV6-5	NA	TRBJ2-2	TGTGCCAGCAGTTACTCGATAATCCCTCGGGCCGGGGAGCTGTTTTTT	CASSYSIIPRAGELFF